This T cell receptor (beta chain) was retrieved from a study of blood T cells in healthy people across ages. The second PCR ran about 7 to 12 cycles with a sample-barcoded 5' primer and J-beta primers. TCRdb passed the 5' RACE reads through MiXCR, listing each CDR3 protein once. The sample records around 820,000 distinct CDR3 sequences, around 25% being singletons. Caucasian individuals from Russia who were healthy and aged about 6 to 95 acted as donors. Peripheral blood was drawn, around 9.5 milliliters per donor. CDR1 SGHRS and CDR2 YFSETQ come from the germline V gene. The CDR3 length is 18 residues. The junction had 19 bases not matched to a gene; V was cut back by 4 bases and J by 10 bases. The same sample was also used in a study of T cells of mothers and their children.

The sequencing sample was made of blood. The chain uses TRBV5-1 and TRBJ1-4; 10 bases align to TRBD1. The TCR originated in a boy aged 5-17 years in good health. This chain's CDR3 is CASSGTPGQGMESSKLFF. The CDR3, as DNA: TGCGCCAGCAGCGGCACCCCGGGACAGGGGATGGAGAGCTCAAAACTGTTTTTT.